This TCR beta chain stems from a study of beta chain features in type 1 diabetes (dated by TCRdb to the late 2010s). About the investigation overall: Patients and healthy donors did not differ in mean age, gender distribution, total cell number or subset yield. A total of roughly 100,000,000 sorted cells were examined across all samples, and the number of cells per subset was strongly correlated with RNA yield. The study compared TCRB repertoires of sorted circulating CD4+ T cell subsets between recently diagnosed type 1 diabetes patients and matched healthy donors. Whereas all 30 or so donors provided naive and central memory subsets, regulatory and stem cell-like memory subsets were isolated from just 8 patients and roughly eight healthy donors.

The entire isolated RNA was reverse transcribed using the High Capacity cDNA Reverse Transcription Kit, and thus expressed TCRB transcripts were sequenced. Deep immunoSEQ sequencing was performed on naive, central memory and regulatory T cell samples, with an average of about 3.57 million total reads per sample. Sorted cells were lysed in RLT buffer and RNA was extracted with DNase-treated RNeasy Micro or Mini kits, depending on cell number. To prevent cross-contamination, every cell subset was processed on its own, while patient and healthy donor samples were processed together. TCRB sequences were amplified from cDNA with the immunoSEQ multiplex PCR, producing 87-bp fragments spanning the CDR3 region. Sequencing of the amplicons was done on the Illumina HiSeq platform. Processing in the source paper ran as follows. PCR bias was corrected computationally using synthetic template baselines, and reads within Hamming distance 2 were collapsed, with unmergeable singletons discarded. By aligning reads against IMGT, V, D and J genes, CDR3 length, and insertions or deletions at six rearrangement sites were assigned. Within each subset, clonotype counts were normalized to sorted cell number, and only after that were true diversity and Gini coefficients computed with the tcR R package. The overlap coefficient, calculated on TCRB nucleotide sequences, was used to measure repertoire sharing. Out-of-frame TCRB sequences from naive cells were analyzed as a proxy for the pre-selection repertoire. TCRdb took over this immuneACCESS table, retaining in-frame rearrangements with V and J assigned. Such tables are incomplete; in checked studies, under half of the missing clones stem from an unresolved V gene, and the remainder is unexplained. The V and J calls and clone size are taken from that table; D and trimming were inferred from the DNA. The sample table contains about 640,000 clones; only one count was recorded for under 15% of them. The top ten clones comprise around 0.12% of the sample.

In regard to this clone: Its antigen remains undetermined. No base qualities exist here, and no much larger clone lies one base off it.

From each donor, a single peripheral blood sample of 100 to 150 mL on average was drawn into heparinised tubes. A BD FACSAria II was used to sort naive, central memory, regulatory and stem cell-like memory CD4+ T cells with a panel that included CD45RO, CCR7, CD25, CD127, CD95 and CD27. Purity was above 95% for every sorted population. Right away, PBMCs were isolated by Lymphoprep density gradient centrifugation and were stained directly, with no culture step. So that batch effects would be minimized, each experiment stained and sorted samples in pairs, pairing one healthy donor with one patient. What the work shows at the level of the full study, not this receptor alone: Fewer insertions and more nucleotide deletions at VDJ recombination sites were observed in patients with type 1 diabetes, implying thymic rearrangement abnormalities. HLA sub-analyses involved small numbers of individuals, so any influence of HLA type on TCRB rearrangement remained unresolved. Naive, central memory and regulatory TCRB repertoires appeared more similar among patients than among healthy donors. A moderate but significant shortening of TCRB CDR3 length was observed in type 1 diabetes patients in all four CD4+ subsets. Sequencing cDNA rather than genomic DNA could over-represent highly expressing activated cells, although activation and CD3 levels did not differ between groups. Shorter templates might have been favored by PCR, but patient and control samples were amplified and corrected together, so both groups would have been affected equally by any skew.

V and J are trimmed by 7 bases and 4 bases, and the gene matches miss 7 bases of the junction. The CDR3 contains 14 residues, cysteine and phenylalanine counted. The read is trimmed to its CDR3 DNA, 42 bases read in frame from base 1. CDR1 LNHDA and CDR2 SQIVND are derived from the germline V gene (reference sequence). The specimen was naive CD4+ T cells from blood. The sample's cell subset or site label, decoded: true naive CD4+ T cells. The V and J segments used are TRBV19 and TRBJ1-5; TRBD1 matches 7 bases in the middle. This clonotype was sampled from a man aged 25-45 years with type 1 diabetes. The CDR3 region has the sequence CASMLLGQNQPQHF. The DNA reads as follows: TGTGCCAGTATGTTGTTGGGACAGAATCAGCCCCAGCATTTT.